These T cell receptor beta chains were read from a single sample in a study of cytomegalovirus exposure and HLA in healthy donors. Sequencing was performed with immunoSEQ multiplex PCR; in TCRdb, only in-frame clones are kept and a portion is missing. The sample has under 200,000 clones; roughly 89% are singletons. Material: PBMCs. These receptors were collected from a woman under 30 in good health and CMV-seropositive. Each CDR3 is given with its conserved first and last residue. D genes are given only for firm matches. Clone size is stated in some rows and not others, as once, few, many or a class when expanded.

J gene | clone size | V gene | D gene | CDR3 DNA | CDR3 protein
TRBJ1-1 | NA | TRBV14 | TRBD1 | TGTGCCAGCAGCCGGAGGACAGGGAGGAACACTGAAGCTTTCTTT | CASSRRTGRNTEAFF
TRBJ1-2 | NA | TRBV13 | TRBD1 | TGTGCCAGCAGCCCCGCGACAGGGAACTATGGCTACACCTTC | CASSPATGNYGYTF
TRBJ1-2 | NA | TRBV28 | TRBD1 | TGTGCCAGCAGTCGGACAGGGGCCCCCAACTATGGCTACACCTTC | CASSRTGAPNYGYTF
TRBJ2-1 | NA | TRBV4-3 | NA | TGCGCCAGCAGCCAAGCTCAATTACAGGGCTACAATGAGCAGTTCTTC | CASSQAQLQGYNEQFF
TRBJ2-1 | NA | TRBV6-5 | TRBD1 | TGTGCCAGCAGTTACTCAGCCCAGGGGGCCAATGAGCAGTTCTTC | CASSYSAQGANEQFF
TRBJ1-1 | NA | TRBV9 | NA | TGTGCCAGCAGCGTAGGCAGGGGCTCAAACACTGAAGCTTTCTTT | CASSVGRGSNTEAFF
TRBJ2-4 | NA | TRBV15 | TRBD1 | TGTGCCACCAGCAGACGGACAGGGAAAGGAAACATTCAGTACTTC | CATSRRTGKGNIQYF
TRBJ2-1 | once | TRBV30 | NA | TGTGCCTGGAGTCTACCGTATCGGGAGCAGTTCTTC | CAWSLPYREQFF
TRBJ2-3 | NA | TRBV19 | NA | TGTGCCAGTAGTTCTCGGACTGCTATCACAGATACGCAGTATTTT | CASSSRTAITDTQYF
TRBJ2-3 | NA | TRBV21-1 | NA | TGTGCCAGCAGCAAAGGGCCTAGCGGGAAGCCCCGGGGAGATACGCAGTATTTT | CASSKGPSGKPRGDTQYF
TRBJ2-7 | once | TRBV10-3 | NA | TGTGCCATCAGGACCCAGGGTAACGAGCAGTACTTC | CAIRTQGNEQYF
TRBJ2-7 | NA | TRBV4-3 | NA | TGCGCCAGCAGCCCCGGGACTCGTTCCTACGAGCAGTACTTC | CASSPGTRSYEQYF
TRBJ1-1 | NA | TRBV9 | NA | TGTGCCAGCAGCCCAGCAGGGTCTGAAGCTTTCTTT | CASSPAGSEAFF
TRBJ2-1 | NA | TRBV7-6 | NA | TGTGCCAGCAGCCCACGAACGGATGAGCAGTTCTTC | CASSPRTDEQFF
TRBJ1-2 | NA | TRBV7-9 | TRBD1 | TGTGCCAGCAGCCCTCGGACAGGCTATGGCTACACCTTC | CASSPRTGYGYTF
TRBJ2-3 | NA | TRBV5-1 | NA | TGCGCCAGCCATGCCCGAGGGAACACAGATACGCAGTATTTT | CASHARGNTDTQYF
TRBJ1-2 | NA | TRBV4-1 | TRBD1 | TGCGCCAGCAGCCAAGATTGGAACAGGGGGCTAGGCTACACCTTC | CASSQDWNRGLGYTF
TRBJ2-2 | NA | TRBV7-2 | NA | TGTGCCAGCAGCCTAACAGGGATCAACACCGGGGAGCTGTTTTTT | CASSLTGINTGELFF
TRBJ2-5 | NA | TRBV6-5 | TRBD2 | TGTGCCAGCAGTGGCGGGAGTACCGGTGAGGAGACCCAGTACTTC | CASSGGSTGEETQYF
TRBJ1-5 | NA | TRBV27 | TRBD1 | TGTGCCAGCAGTTTGGAGGGGGCTAGCAATCAGCCCCAGCATTTT | CASSLEGASNQPQHF
TRBJ2-3 | once | TRBV10-3 | TRBD2 | TGTGCCATCAGAGGGGAGCGGGGGGAGAGCACAGATACGCAGTATTTT | CAIRGERGESTDTQYF
TRBJ2-3 | NA | TRBV6-6 | TRBD2 | TGTGCCAGCAGTTACCTACTAGCGGGAGGCACAGATACGCAGTATTTT | CASSYLLAGGTDTQYF
TRBJ2-1 | NA | TRBV6-1 | TRBD2 | TGTGCCAGCAGTGACGAAGCGGGGGGGCCGGAGGAGCAGTTCTTC | CASSDEAGGPEEQFF
TRBJ2-1 | NA | TRBV7-9 | TRBD2 | TGTGCCAGCAGCTCCCGAGGTAGCGGGGGCACCTTGGAATACAATGAGCAGTTCTTC | CASSSRGSGGTLEYNEQFF
TRBJ2-7 | NA | TRBV4-1 | TRBD1 | TGCGCCAGCAGCCAAGATCGGGCAGGGGGCTACGAGCAGTACTTC | CASSQDRAGGYEQYF
TRBJ2-1 | NA | TRBV6-1 | TRBD2 | TGTGCCAGCATATCTCTAGCGGGAGAAAGGTTCTTC | CASISLAGERFF
TRBJ2-2 | NA | TRBV29-1 | NA | TGCAGCGTTCGCCCGGACGGGGATGTAACCGGGGAGCTGTTTTTT | CSVRPDGDVTGELFF
TRBJ2-3 | NA | TRBV5-1 | NA | TGCGCCAGAGATAGGGGTTTGGTTTGCACAGATACGCAGTATTTT | CARDRGLVCTDTQYF
TRBJ2-2 | NA | TRBV28 | NA | TGTGCCAGCAGCATAGGGCTAGGGGACACCGGGGAGCTGTTTTTT | CASSIGLGDTGELFF
TRBJ2-3 | NA | TRBV7-6 | TRBD2 | TGTGCCAGCGGTCGAATAGCGGGAGGACCATATACGCAGTATTTT | CASGRIAGGPYTQYF
TRBJ1-1 | NA | TRBV5-1 | NA | TGCGCCAGCAGCTTGGCGGTGGGGGGAACTGAAGCTTTCTTT | CASSLAVGGTEAFF
TRBJ2-2 | NA | TRBV30 | NA | TGTGCCTGTACAGGGCCTACCGGGGAGCTGTTTTTT | CACTGPTGELFF
TRBJ2-1 | NA | TRBV19 | NA | TGTGCCAGTAGTATAGATGGCAAGCGGACCTACAATGAGCAGTTCTTC | CASSIDGKRTYNEQFF
TRBJ1-1 | NA | TRBV5-4 | TRBD1 | TGTGCCAGCAGCTCGGACAGGTACCTTGAAGCTTTCTTT | CASSSDRYLEAFF
TRBJ2-5 | NA | TRBV21-1 | NA | TGTGCCAGCAGCAAAGCGGACAGGGGGCAAGAGACCCAGTACTTC | CASSKADRGQETQYF
TRBJ1-6 | NA | TRBV18 | NA | TGTGCCAGCTCACCTTCCTTTGGCCAGGGAAAAGATTCACCCCTCCACTTT | CASSPSFGQGKDSPLHF
TRBJ2-7 | NA | TRBV5-4 | NA | TGTGCCAGCAGCTTGGCCGCGGGGGCCGCCTACGAGCAGTACTTC | CASSLAAGAAYEQYF
TRBJ2-7 | few | TRBV7-2 | TRBD1 | TGTGCCAGCAGCTTAGAGAAGGGGGCGTACGAGCAGTACTTC | CASSLEKGAYEQYF
TRBJ2-5 | NA | TRBV4-1 | NA | TGCGCCAGCAGCCAAGGGCCCGTCTCGGAGACCCAGTACTTC | CASSQGPVSETQYF
TRBJ2-2 | NA | TRBV28 | TRBD1 | TGTGCCAGCAGTTTGACAGGGGAGAGCACCGGGGAGCTGTTTTTT | CASSLTGESTGELFF
TRBJ1-1 | NA | TRBV10-3 | NA | TGTGCCATCAGTGAGAACAAAGAGGGCTTAGCTGGTGAAGCTTTCTTT | CAISENKEGLAGEAFF
TRBJ2-7 | once | TRBV30 | NA | TGTGCCTGGAGTGTACTGTACAGGGCAGAGAGCTCCTACGAGCAGTACTTC | CAWSVLYRAESSYEQYF
TRBJ2-5 | NA | TRBV9 | TRBD2 | TGTGCCAGCAGCCCCCGACGACCGGGACTAGCGGGAAAAGAGACCCAGTACTTC | CASSPRRPGLAGKETQYF
TRBJ2-3 | NA | TRBV5-5 | TRBD1 | TGTGCCAGCAGCTTGGTGCGGGACAGGGGGGATACGCAGTATTTT | CASSLVRDRGDTQYF
TRBJ1-5 | few | TRBV5-6 | NA | TGTGCCAGCAGCTTGGGGAGGGGCGGGCGTCAGCCCCAGCATTTT | CASSLGRGGRQPQHF
TRBJ1-2 | NA | TRBV2 | NA | TGTGCCAGCGACAGAGATTTAAGCGGCTACACCTTC | CASDRDLSGYTF
TRBJ2-2 | NA | TRBV2 | TRBD2 | TGTGCCAGCAGTGAATTGGTAGCGGGGCTAGATACCGGGGAGCTGTTTTTT | CASSELVAGLDTGELFF
TRBJ2-7 | NA | TRBV28 | TRBD1 | TGTGCCAGCACCCTATTGGGACAGGGATTCTACGAGCAGTACTTC | CASTLLGQGFYEQYF